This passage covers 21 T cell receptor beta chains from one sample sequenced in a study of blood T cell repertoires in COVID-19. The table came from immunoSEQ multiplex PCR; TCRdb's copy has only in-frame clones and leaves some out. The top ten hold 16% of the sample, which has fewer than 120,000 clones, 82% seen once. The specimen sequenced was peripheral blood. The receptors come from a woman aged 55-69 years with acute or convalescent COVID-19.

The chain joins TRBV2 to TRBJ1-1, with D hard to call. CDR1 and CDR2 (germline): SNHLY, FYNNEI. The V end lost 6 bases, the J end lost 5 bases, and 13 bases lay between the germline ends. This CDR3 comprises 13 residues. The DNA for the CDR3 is TGTGCCAGCAGCCTCCTTGAGGGAACTGAAGCTTTCTTT. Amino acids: CASSLLEGTEAFF.

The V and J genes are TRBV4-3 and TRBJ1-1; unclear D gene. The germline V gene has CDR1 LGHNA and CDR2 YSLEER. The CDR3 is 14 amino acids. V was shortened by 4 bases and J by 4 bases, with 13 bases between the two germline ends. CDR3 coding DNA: TGCGCCAGCAGCCCTGGTCTCCTGAGCACTGAAGCTTTCTTT. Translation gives CASSPGLLSTEAFF.

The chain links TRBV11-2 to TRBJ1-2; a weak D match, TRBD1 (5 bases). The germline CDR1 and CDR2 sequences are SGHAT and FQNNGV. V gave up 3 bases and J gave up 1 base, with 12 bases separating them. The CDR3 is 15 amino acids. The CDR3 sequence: CASSFGTGRNYGYTF. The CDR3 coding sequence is TGTGCCAGCAGCTTCGGCACAGGACGTAACTATGGCTACACCTTC.

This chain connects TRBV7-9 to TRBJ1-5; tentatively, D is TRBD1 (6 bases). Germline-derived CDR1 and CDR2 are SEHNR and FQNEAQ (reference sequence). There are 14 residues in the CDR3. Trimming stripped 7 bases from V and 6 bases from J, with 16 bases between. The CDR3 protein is CASTLTGPSQPQHF. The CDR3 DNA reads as TGTGCCAGCACCCTTACAGGGCCTAGTCAGCCCCAGCATTTT.

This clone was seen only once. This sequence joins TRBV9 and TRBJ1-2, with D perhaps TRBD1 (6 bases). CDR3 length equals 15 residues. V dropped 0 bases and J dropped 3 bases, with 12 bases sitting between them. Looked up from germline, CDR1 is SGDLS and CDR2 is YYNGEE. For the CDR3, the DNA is TGTGCCAGCAGCGTAGATCAGGGGCAAGACTATGGCTACACCTTC. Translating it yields CASSVDQGQDYGYTF.

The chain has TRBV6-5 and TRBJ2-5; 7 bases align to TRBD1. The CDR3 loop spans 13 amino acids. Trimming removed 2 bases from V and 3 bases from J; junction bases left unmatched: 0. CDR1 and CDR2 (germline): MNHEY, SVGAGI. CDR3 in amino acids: CASSYDREETQYF. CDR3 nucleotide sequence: TGTGCCAGCAGTTACGACAGGGAAGAGACCCAGTACTTC.

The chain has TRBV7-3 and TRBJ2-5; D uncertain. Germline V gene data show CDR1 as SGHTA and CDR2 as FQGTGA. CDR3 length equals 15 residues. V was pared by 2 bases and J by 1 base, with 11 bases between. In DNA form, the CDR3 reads TGTGCCAGCAGCTTATGGGCAGGTGGCCAAGAGACCCAGTACTTC. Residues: CASSLWAGGQETQYF.

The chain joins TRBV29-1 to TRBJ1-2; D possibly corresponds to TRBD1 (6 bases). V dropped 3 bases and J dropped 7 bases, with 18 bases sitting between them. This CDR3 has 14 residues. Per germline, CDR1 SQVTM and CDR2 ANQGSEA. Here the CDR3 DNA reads TGCAGCGTTGATCTGGGGGCGGCCTCGGGTGGCTACACCTTC. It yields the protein CSVDLGAASGGYTF.

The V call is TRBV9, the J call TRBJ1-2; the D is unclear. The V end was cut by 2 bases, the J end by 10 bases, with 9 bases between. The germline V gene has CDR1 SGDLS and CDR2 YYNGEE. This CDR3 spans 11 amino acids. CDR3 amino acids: CASSVGMAYTF. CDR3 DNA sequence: TGTGCCAGCAGCGTTGGTATGGCCTACACCTTC.

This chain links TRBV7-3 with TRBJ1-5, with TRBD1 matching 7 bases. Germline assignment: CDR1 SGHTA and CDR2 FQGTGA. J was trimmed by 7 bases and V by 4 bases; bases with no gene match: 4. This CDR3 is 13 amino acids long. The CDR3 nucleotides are TGTGCCAGCAGCTCCGACAGGGACCAGCCCCAGCATTTT. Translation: CASSSDRDQPQHF.

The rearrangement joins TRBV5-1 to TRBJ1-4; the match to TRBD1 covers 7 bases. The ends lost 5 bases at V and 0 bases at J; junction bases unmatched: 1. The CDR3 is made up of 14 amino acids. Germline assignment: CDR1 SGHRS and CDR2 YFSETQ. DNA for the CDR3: TGCGCCAGCAGGCAGGGGGCAACTAATGAAAAACTGTTTTTT. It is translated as CASRQGATNEKLFF.

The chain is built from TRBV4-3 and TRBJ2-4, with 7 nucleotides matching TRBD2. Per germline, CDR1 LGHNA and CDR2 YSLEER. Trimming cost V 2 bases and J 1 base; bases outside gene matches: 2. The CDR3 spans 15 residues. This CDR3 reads CASSQISGAKNIQYF. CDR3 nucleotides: TGCGCCAGCAGCCAAATTAGCGGGGCCAAAAACATTCAGTACTTC.

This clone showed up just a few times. The CDR3 nucleotides read TGTGCCACCAGCTTAACCCGACAGGGACCGGCCGGAAACACCATATATTTT. Translated, it gives CATSLTRQGPAGNTIYF. This chain connects TRBV15 to TRBJ1-3; TRBD1 agrees at 7 bases. The CDR3 is 17 amino acids. CDR1 and CDR2 from the germline V gene are LNHNV and YYDKDF (reference sequence). With V trimmed by 5 bases and J by 4 bases, 14 bases remained unmatched.

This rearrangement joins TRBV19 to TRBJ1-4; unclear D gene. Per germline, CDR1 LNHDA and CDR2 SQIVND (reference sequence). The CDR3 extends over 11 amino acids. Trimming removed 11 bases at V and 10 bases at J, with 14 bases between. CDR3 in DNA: TGTGCCTCCCGACGGGATAGAAAACTGTTTTTT. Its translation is CASRRDRKLFF.

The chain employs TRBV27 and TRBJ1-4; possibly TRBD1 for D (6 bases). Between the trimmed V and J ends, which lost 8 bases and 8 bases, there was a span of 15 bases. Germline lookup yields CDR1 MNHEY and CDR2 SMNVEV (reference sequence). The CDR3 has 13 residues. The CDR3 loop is CASRRSRGEKLFF. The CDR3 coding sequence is TGTGCCAGCCGCAGATCGAGGGGGGAAAAACTGTTTTTT. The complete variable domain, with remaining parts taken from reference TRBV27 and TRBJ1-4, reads EAQVTQNPRYLITVTGKKLTVTCSQNMNHEYMSWYRQDPGLGLRQIYYSMNVEVTDKGDVPEGYKVSRKEKRNFPLILESPSPNQTSLYFCASRRSRGEKLFFGSGTQLSVL.

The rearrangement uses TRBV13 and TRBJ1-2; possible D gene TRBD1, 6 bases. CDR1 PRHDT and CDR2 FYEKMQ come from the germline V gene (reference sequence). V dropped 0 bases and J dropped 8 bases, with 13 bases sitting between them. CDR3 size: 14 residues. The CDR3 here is CASSLGDRPQGYTF. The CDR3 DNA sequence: TGTGCCAGCAGCTTAGGGGACAGACCTCAGGGCTACACCTTC. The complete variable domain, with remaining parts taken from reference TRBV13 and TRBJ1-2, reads AAGVIQSPRHLIKEKRETATLKCYPIPRHDTVYWYQQGPGQDPQFLISFYEKMQSDKGSIPDRFSAQQFSDYHSELNMSSLELGDSALYFCASSLGDRPQGYTFGSGTRLTVV.

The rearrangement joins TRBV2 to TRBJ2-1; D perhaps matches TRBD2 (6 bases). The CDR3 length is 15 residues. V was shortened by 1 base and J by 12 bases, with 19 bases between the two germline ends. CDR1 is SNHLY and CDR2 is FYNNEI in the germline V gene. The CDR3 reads CASSEVDSGLGGQFF. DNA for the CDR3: TGTGCCAGCAGTGAAGTGGATAGCGGCCTGGGCGGGCAGTTCTTC.

The CDR3: CASSLGAGGLGDTGELFF. The CDR3, as DNA: TGTGCCAGCAGCTTGGGCGCGGGAGGGTTAGGCGACACCGGGGAGCTGTTTTTT. The rearrangement links TRBV5-6 to TRBJ2-2; 9 bases map to TRBD2. The CDR3 is made up of 18 amino acids. J lost 3 bases, V lost 0 bases, and 9 bases had no gene match. Germline V CDR1 and CDR2: SGHDT, YYEEEE.

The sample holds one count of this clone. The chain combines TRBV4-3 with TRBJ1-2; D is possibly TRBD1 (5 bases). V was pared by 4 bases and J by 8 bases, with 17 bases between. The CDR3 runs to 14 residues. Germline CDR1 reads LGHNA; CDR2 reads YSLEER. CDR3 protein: CASSPSGDGIGYTF. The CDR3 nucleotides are TGCGCCAGCAGCCCCTCGGGGGATGGAATCGGCTACACCTTC.

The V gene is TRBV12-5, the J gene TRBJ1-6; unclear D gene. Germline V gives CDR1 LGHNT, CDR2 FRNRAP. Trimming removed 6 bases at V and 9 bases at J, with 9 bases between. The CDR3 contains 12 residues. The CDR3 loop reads CASGREFSPLHF. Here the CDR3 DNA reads TGTGCTAGTGGGCGTGAGTTTTCACCCCTCCACTTT.

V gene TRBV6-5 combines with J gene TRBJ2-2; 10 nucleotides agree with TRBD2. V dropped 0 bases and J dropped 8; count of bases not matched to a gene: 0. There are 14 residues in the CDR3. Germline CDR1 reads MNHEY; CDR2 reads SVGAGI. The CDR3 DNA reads TGTGCCAGCAGTTACTCGGGACTAGCGGGGGAGCTGTTTTTT. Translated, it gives CASSYSGLAGELFF.